The 10 T cell receptor beta chains listed next were all sequenced from one sample in a study of PD-1 blockade in mismatch repair-deficient tumors. Profiled with immunoSEQ multiplex PCR; TCRdb holds only in-frame clones, not every one. The sample includes just under 65,000 clones, 88% seen only once; the top ten take 14%. Sequenced material: peripheral blood, taken 52 weeks after starting pembrolizumab. Source of these receptors: an adult with mismatch repair-deficient cancer.

The chain combines TRBV5-1 with TRBJ2-5, with D possibly being TRBD1 (6 bases). Trimming took off 2 bases at V and 3 bases at J, with 11 bases between the two ends. CDR3 length: 14 amino acids. Germline V gives CDR1 SGHRS, CDR2 YFSETQ. CDR3 region: CASSFGAGEETQYF. CDR3 in DNA: TGCGCCAGCAGCTTCGGGGCAGGGGAAGAGACCCAGTACTTC.

The chain carries TRBV4-1 and TRBJ2-7; D ambiguous. The CDR3 length is 14 residues. The germline CDR1 and CDR2 sequences are MGHRA and YSYEKL. The V and J ends lost 2 bases and 5 bases respectively, with 13 bases between them. CDR3 coding DNA: TGCGCCAGCAGCCAACTCGACACCGCAGACGAGCAGTACTTC. It codes for CASSQLDTADEQYF.

The genes are TRBV7-2 and TRBJ2-5; unclear D gene. Trimming shortened V by 5 bases and J by 3 bases, and 16 bases separated the two germline ends. CDR3 length: 15 amino acids. CDR1 SGHTA and CDR2 FQGNSA come from the germline V gene. The CDR3 nucleotides are TGTGCCAGCAGCCCCAATCGGGCCTGGAAAGAGACCCAGTACTTC. Translation gives CASSPNRAWKETQYF. Variable domain in full (rest from reference TRBV7-2 and TRBJ2-5): GAGVSQSPSNKVTEKGKDVELRCDPISGHTALYWYRQSLGQGLEFLIYFQGNSAPDKSGLPSDRFSAERTGGSVSTLTIQRTQQEDSAVYLCASSPNRAWKETQYFGPGTRLLVL.

This sequence joins TRBV19 and TRBJ2-7, with 11 bases identical to TRBD2. Germline V gene sequence: CDR1 LNHDA, CDR2 SQIVND (reference sequence). J was trimmed by 2 bases and V by 6 bases; bases with no gene match: 3. This CDR3 has 14 amino acids. CDR3 DNA: TGTGCCAGTAGAGTAGCGGGAGGGCCCTACGAGCAGTACTTC. This translates into CASRVAGGPYEQYF.

This chain links TRBV7-9 with TRBJ2-1, with 8 bases identical to TRBD2. The CDR3 contains 17 residues. Germline CDR1 is SEHNR and CDR2 is FQNEAQ (reference sequence). Germline trimming cut 2 bases from V and 9 bases from J; bases unmatched to any gene: 15. In DNA form, the CDR3 reads TGTGCCAGCAGCTTAACGTCGGGTAGCGGGATGGGTAGTGAGCAGTTCTTC. Protein sequence: CASSLTSGSGMGSEQFF.

With respect to this clone: Other DNA sequences in this sample translate to the same CDR3. The CDR3 protein is CASSDSGTSGTDTQYF. CDR3 bases: TGTGCCAGCAGTGACTCCGGGACTAGCGGCACAGATACGCAGTATTTT. This chain links TRBV6-4 with TRBJ2-3, with 10 bases lining up with TRBD2. The CDR3 sequence is 16 residues long. Looked up from germline, CDR1 is MRHNA and CDR2 is SNTAGT. V lost 0 bases and J lost 1; bases outside the gene matches: 1.

The chain uses TRBV10-2 and TRBJ1-1; D not certain. The CDR3 is 14 amino acids. V lost 7 bases and J 3 bases, leaving 15 bases between the germline ends. In germline, CDR1 is WSHSY, CDR2 SAAADI. This CDR3 reads CASTPVRIDTEAFF. The CDR3 DNA is TGCGCCAGCACTCCCGTCCGAATAGACACTGAAGCTTTCTTT.

The V and J genes are TRBV27 and TRBJ1-5; tentative D call: TRBD1 (5 bases). The germline V and J ends were trimmed by 5 bases and 0 bases, with 11 bases remaining between them. Germline assignment: CDR1 MNHEY and CDR2 SMNVEV (reference sequence). There are 15 residues in the CDR3. CDR3 in amino acids: CASSLQAYSNQPQHF. CDR3 sequence (DNA): TGTGCCAGCAGTCTACAGGCTTATAGCAATCAGCCCCAGCATTTT.

The chain has TRBV10-1 and TRBJ2-3; D unresolved. Germline CDR1 WNHNN, CDR2 SYGVQD (reference sequence). This CDR3 region has 16 residues. Trimming took 7 bases from V and 10 from J, leaving 27 bases between them. CDR3 DNA sequence: TGCGCCAGCACCCCATCGAGGCCGACCCAAGGTGCGCCGCAGTATTTT. As protein: CASTPSRPTQGAPQYF.

J is TRBJ1-5 and V is TRBV28; TRBD1 is a possible D gene (5 bases). The germline gives CDR1 MDHEN, CDR2 SYDVKM. V was clipped by 3 bases and J by 5 bases, with 17 bases between them. This CDR3 has 16 amino acids. This chain's CDR3 is CASSLGGVRGYQPQHF. CDR3 DNA: TGTGCCAGCAGTTTGGGGGGGGTGAGGGGATATCAGCCCCAGCATTTT. The full variable domain, rest sourced from reference TRBV28 and TRBJ1-5, is DVKVTQSSRYLVKRTGEKVFLECVQDMDHENMFWYRQDPGLGLRLIYFSYDVKMKEKGDIPEGYSVSREKKERFSLILESASTNQTSMYLCASSLGGVRGYQPQHFGDGTRLSIL.